This T cell receptor (beta chain) was sequenced during a study of blood T cell repertoires in COVID-19. Generated by immunoSEQ multiplex PCR, the TCRdb table keeps only in-frame clones and is missing some. Among 200,000 to 250,000 clones listed, approximately 85% were seen once. Germline V gene sequence: CDR1 LGHDT, CDR2 YNNKEL (reference sequence). The CDR3 extends over 14 amino acids. The junction had 5 bases not matched to a gene; V was cut back by 3 bases and J by 5 bases. V and J are TRBV3-1 (or the pseudogene TRBV3-2) and TRBJ1-1; 8 bases line up with TRBD1. This receptor was identified in a man aged 45 to 65 with COVID-19, enrolled during active disease. Sequencing was done on a sample of peripheral blood. The CDR3 region is CASSHGQGLTEAFF. The CDR3 DNA follows: TGTGCCAGCAGCCATGGACAGGGCTTGACTGAAGCTTTCTTT.